The clone carrying this T cell receptor beta chain has a count of ten or more. The antigen is unknown. The source of the sample is a study of neurological immune-mediated disorders. cDNA synthesis was performed by 5'RACE with 10-nucleotide random UMIs. TCRdb ran MiXCR on the 5' RACE reads and lists one entry per CDR3 protein. The sample carries about 36,000 distinct CDR3 sequences, around a tenth recorded once. Points from the study as a whole: Multiple sclerosis patients had less TCR clonal expansion than even healthy controls, unlike HTLV-1-associated myelopathy.

The V and J ends lost 5 bases and 4 bases, in that order; junction bases with no gene match: 7. The CDR3 sequence is 15 residues long. CDR1 is SGHRS, CDR2 YFSETQ, per germline. This TCR came from a woman aged 30 to 39 with HTLV-1-associated myelopathy (HAM/TSP). The sample consisted of PBMCs. The chain employs TRBV5-1 and TRBJ1-1; TRBD1 matches at 11 bases. The CDR3 nucleotides are TGCGCCAGCAGTTTAGGACAGGGGGCGTCCACTGAAGCTTTCTTT. Translated: CASSLGQGASTEAFF.